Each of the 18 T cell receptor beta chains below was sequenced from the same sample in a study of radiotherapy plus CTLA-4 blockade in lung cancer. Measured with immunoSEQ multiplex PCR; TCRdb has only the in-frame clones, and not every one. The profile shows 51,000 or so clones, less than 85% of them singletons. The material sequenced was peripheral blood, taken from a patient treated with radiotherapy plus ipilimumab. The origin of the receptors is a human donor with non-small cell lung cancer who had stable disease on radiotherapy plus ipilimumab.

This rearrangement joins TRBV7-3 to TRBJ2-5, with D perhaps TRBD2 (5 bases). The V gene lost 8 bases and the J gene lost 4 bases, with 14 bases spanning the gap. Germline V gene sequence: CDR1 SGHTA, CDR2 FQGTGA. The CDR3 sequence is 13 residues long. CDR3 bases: TGTGCCAGCTCGCCCGGGGTTGGAGAGACCCAGTACTTC. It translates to CASSPGVGETQYF.

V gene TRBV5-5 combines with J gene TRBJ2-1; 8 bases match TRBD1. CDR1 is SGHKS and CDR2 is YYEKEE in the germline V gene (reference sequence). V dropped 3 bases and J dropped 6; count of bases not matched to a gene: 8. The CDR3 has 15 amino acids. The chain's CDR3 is CASSSWQGASNEQFF. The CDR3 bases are TGTGCCAGCAGCTCCTGGCAGGGGGCGTCCAATGAGCAGTTCTTC.

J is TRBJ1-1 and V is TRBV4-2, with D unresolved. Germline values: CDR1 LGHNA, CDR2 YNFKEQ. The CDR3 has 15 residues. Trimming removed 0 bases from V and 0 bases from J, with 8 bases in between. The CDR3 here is CASSQDSGVNTEAFF. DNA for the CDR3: TGTGCCAGCAGCCAAGATTCCGGGGTGAACACTGAAGCTTTCTTT.

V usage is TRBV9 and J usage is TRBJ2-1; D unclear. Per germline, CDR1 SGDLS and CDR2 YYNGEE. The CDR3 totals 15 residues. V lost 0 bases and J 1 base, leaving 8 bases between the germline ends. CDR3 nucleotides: TGTGCCAGCAGCGTAGACAGTGGTTCCTACAATGAGCAGTTCTTC. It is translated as CASSVDSGSYNEQFF.

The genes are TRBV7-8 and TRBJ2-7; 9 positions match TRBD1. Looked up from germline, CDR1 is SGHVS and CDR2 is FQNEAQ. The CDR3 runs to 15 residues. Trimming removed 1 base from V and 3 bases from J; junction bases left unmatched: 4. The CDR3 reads CASSLGLGQGYEQYV. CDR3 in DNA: TGTGCCAGCAGCTTAGGCCTGGGACAGGGCTACGAGCAGTACGTC.

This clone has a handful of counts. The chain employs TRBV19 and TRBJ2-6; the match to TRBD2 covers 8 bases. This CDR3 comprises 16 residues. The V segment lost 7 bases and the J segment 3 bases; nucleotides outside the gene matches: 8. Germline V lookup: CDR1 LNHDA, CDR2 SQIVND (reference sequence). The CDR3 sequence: CASNKRGGLGANVLTF. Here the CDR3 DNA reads TGTGCCAGTAACAAACGGGGGGGCCTTGGGGCCAACGTCCTGACTTTC.

The CDR3 DNA sequence: TGTGCCAGCACACCGGGACAGGGTCTCCATGGCTACACCTTC. This sequence encodes CASTPGQGLHGYTF. The V call is TRBV9, the J call TRBJ1-2; 9 nucleotides match TRBD1. Germline values: CDR1 SGDLS, CDR2 YYNGEE. Germline trimming cut 6 bases from V and 6 bases from J; bases unmatched to any gene: 9. The CDR3 runs 14 residues.

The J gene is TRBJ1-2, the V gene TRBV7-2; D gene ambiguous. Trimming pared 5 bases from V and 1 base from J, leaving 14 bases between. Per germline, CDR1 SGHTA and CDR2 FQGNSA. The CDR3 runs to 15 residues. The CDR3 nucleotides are TGTGCCAGCAGCCAAGCATGGGGTCTTAACTATGGCTACACCTTC. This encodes CASSQAWGLNYGYTF.

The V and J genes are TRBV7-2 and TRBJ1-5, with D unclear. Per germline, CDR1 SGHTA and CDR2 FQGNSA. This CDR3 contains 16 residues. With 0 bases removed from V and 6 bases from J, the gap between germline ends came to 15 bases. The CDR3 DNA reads TGTGCCAGCAGCTTAGCGCCGGTGGCAGTGGGTCAGCCCCAGCATTTT. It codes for CASSLAPVAVGQPQHF.

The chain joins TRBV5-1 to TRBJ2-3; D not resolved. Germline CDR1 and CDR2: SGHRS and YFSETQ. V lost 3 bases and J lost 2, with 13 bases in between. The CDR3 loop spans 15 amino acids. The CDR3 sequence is CASSYSTENTDTQYF. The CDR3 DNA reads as TGCGCCAGCAGCTATTCGACGGAGAACACAGATACGCAGTATTTT.

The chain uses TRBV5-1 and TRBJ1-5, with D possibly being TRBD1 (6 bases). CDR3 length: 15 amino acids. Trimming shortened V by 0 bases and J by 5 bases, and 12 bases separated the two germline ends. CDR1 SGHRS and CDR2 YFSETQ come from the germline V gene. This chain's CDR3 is CASSLEGQPYQPQHF. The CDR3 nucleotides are TGCGCCAGCAGCTTGGAAGGACAGCCTTATCAGCCCCAGCATTTT.

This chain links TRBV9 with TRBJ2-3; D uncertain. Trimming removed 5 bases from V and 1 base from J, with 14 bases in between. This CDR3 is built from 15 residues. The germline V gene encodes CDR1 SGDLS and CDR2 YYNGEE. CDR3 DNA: TGTGCCAGCAGAGGAACAGTTCGGGGCACAGATACGCAGTATTTT. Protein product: CASRGTVRGTDTQYF.

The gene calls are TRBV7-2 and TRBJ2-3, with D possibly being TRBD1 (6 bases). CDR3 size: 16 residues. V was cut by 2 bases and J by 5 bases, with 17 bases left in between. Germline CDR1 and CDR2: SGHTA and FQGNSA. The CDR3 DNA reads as TGTGCCAGCAGCTTAAGGGGTAACAGGGCTAGAGATACGCAGTATTTT. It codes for CASSLRGNRARDTQYF. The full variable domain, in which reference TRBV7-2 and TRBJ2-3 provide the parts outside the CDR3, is GAGVSQSPSNKVTEKGKDVELRCDPISGHTALYWYRQSLGQGLEFLIYFQGNSAPDKSGLPSDRFSAERTGGSVSTLTIQRTQQEDSAVYLCASSLRGNRARDTQYFGPGTRLTVL.

The CDR3 DNA is TGCGCCAGCGGCAGGGGGCAAGAGACCCAGTACTTC. Translated, it gives CASGRGQETQYF. This sequence joins TRBV5-1 and TRBJ2-5, with TRBD1 matching 7 bases. V dropped 7 bases and J dropped 2; count of bases not matched to a gene: 2. CDR1 is SGHRS, CDR2 YFSETQ, per germline. The CDR3 totals 12 residues. Using reference TRBV5-1 and TRBJ2-5 for the parts outside the CDR3, the full variable domain is KAGVTQTPRYLIKTRGQQVTLSCSPISGHRSVSWYQQTPGQGLQFLFEYFSETQRNKGNFPGRFSGRQFSNSRSEMNVSTLELGDSALYLCASGRGQETQYFGPGTRLLVL.

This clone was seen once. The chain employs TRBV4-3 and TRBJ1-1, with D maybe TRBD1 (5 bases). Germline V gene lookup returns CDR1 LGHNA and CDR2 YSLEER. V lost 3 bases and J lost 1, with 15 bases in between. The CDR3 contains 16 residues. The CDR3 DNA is TGCGCCAGCAGCCAGGTGGGTTTTGGGGGGAACACTGAAGCTTTCTTT. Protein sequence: CASSQVGFGGNTEAFF.

The CDR3 reads CASSPSSSDTQYF. DNA of the CDR3: TGTGCCAGCTCACCCTCTAGCTCAGATACGCAGTATTTT. The chain joins TRBV18 to TRBJ2-3, with D possibly matching TRBD2 (5 bases). Trimming took off 3 bases at V and 4 bases at J, with 8 bases between the two ends. The CDR3 runs 13 residues. Germline V gene sequence: CDR1 KGHSH, CDR2 LQKENI.

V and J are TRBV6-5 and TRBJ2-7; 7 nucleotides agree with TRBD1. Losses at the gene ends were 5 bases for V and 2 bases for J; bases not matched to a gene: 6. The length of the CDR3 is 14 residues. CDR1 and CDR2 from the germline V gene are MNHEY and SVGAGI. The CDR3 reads CASSGYRGTYEQYF. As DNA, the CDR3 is TGTGCCAGCAGTGGGTACAGGGGAACCTACGAGCAGTACTTC.

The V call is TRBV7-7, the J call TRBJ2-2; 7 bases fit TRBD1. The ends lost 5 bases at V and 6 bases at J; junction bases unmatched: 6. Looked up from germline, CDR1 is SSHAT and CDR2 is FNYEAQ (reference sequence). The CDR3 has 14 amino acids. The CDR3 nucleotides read TGTGCCAGCAGCCCGGACAGGTTGTCCGGGGAGCTGTTTTTT. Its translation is CASSPDRLSGELFF.